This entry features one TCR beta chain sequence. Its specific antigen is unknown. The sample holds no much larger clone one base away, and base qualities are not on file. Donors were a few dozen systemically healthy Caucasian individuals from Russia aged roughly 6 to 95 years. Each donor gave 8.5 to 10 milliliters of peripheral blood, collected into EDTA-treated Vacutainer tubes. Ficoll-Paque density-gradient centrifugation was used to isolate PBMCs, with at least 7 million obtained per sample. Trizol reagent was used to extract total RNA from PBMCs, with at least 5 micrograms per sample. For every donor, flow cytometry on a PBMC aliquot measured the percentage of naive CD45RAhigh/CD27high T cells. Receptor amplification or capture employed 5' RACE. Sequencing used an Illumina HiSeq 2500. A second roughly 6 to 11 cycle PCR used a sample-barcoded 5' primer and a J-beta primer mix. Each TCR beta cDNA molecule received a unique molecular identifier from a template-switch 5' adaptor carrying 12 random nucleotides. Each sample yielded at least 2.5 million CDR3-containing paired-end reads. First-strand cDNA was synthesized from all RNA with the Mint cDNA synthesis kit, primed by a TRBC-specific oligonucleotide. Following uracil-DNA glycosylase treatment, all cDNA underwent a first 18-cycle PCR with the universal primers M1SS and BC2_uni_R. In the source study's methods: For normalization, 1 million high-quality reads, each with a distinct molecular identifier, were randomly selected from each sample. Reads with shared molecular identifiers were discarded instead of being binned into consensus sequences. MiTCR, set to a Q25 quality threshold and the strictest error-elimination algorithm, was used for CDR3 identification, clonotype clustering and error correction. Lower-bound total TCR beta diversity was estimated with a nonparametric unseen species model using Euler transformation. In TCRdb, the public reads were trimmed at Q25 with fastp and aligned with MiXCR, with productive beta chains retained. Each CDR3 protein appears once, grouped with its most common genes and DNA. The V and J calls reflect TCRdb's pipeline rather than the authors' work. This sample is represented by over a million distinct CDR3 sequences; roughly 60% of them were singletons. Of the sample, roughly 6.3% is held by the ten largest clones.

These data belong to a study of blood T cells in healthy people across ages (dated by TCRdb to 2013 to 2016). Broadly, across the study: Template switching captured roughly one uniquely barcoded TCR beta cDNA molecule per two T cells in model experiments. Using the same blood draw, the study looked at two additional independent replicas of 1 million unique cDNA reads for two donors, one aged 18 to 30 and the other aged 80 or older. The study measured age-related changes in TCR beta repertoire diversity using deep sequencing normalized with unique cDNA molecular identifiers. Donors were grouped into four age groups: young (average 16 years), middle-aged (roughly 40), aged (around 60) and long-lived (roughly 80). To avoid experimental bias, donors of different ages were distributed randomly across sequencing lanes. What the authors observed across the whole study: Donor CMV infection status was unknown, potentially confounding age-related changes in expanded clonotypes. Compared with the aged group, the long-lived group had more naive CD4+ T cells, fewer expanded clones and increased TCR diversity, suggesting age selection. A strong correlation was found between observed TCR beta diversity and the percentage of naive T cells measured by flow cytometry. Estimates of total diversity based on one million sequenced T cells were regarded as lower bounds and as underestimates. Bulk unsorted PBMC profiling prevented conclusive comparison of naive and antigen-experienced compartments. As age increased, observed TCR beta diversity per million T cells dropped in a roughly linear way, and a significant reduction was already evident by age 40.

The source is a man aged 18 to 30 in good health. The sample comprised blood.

In nucleotides, the sequence is TGTGCCAGCAGCCCCCTGATTGGGGCCAACGTCCTGACTTTC. It translates as CASSPLIGANVLTF. In this chain, TRBV7-2 is recombined with TRBJ2-6; the D gene cannot be named for sure. From its cysteine to its phenylalanine, the CDR3 spans 14 amino acids. Left in the record is the CDR3 DNA by itself, 42 bases read in frame from the first base. Between the V and J ends, shortened by 5 bases and 3 bases respectively, the junction contains 8 bases. CDR1 is given as SGHTA and CDR2 as FQGNSA, both from the germline V gene.